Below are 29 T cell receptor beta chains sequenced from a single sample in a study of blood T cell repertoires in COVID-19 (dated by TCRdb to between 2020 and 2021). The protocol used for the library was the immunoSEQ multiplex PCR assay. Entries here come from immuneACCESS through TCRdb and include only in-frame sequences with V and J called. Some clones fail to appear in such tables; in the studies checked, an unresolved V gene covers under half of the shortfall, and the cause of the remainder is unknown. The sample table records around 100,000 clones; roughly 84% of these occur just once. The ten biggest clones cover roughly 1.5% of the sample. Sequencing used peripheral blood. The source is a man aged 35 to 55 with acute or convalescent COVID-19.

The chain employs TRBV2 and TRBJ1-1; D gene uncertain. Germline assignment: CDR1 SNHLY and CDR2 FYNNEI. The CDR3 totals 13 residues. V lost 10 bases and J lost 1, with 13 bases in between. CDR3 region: CATSETRNTEAFF. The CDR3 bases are TGTGCCACCAGCGAGACAAGGAACACTGAAGCTTTCTTT.

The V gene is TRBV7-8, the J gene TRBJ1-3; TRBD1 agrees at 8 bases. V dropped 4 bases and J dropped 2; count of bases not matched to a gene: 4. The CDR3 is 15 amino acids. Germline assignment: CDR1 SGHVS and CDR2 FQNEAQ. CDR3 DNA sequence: TGTGCCAGCAGCTCCCAGGGGGCAGCTGGAAACACCATATATTTT. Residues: CASSSQGAAGNTIYF.

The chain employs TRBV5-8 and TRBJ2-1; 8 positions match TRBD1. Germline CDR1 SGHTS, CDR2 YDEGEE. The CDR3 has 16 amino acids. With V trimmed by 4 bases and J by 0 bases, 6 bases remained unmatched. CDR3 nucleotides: TGTGCCAGCAGCCTGGGACAGGTTAGCTCCTACAATGAGCAGTTCTTC. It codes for CASSLGQVSSYNEQFF.

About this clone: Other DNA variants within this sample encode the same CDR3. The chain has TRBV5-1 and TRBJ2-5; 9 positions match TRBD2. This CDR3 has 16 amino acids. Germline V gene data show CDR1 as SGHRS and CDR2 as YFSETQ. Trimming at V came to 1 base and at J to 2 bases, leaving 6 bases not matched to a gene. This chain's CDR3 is CASSLSLAGGQETQYF. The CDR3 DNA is TGCGCCAGCAGCTTGTCGTTGGCGGGGGGGCAAGAGACCCAGTACTTC.

The DNA of the CDR3 is TGTGCCAGCAGCTTAGGTGCGGTCGGGGACACTGAAGCTTTCTTT. Its translation: CASSLGAVGDTEAFF. This chain links TRBV7-9 with TRBJ1-1; D not certain. The CDR3 is 15 residues long. Looked up from germline, CDR1 is SEHNR and CDR2 is FQNEAQ (reference sequence). Trimming removed 1 base at V and 3 bases at J, with 12 bases between. The variable domain in full, completed from reference TRBV7-9 and TRBJ1-1, reads DTGVSQNPRHKITKRGQNVTFRCDPISEHNRLYWYRQTLGQGPEFLTYFQNEAQLEKSRLLSDRFSAERPKGSFSTLEIQRTEQGDSAMYLCASSLGAVGDTEAFFGQGTRLTVV.

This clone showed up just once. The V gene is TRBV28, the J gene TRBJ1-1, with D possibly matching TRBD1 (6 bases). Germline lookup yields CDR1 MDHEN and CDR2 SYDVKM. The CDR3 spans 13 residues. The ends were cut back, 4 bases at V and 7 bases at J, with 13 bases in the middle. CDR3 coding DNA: TGTGCCAGCAGTTCCTCCCAGGGGAATGAAGCTTTCTTT. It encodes CASSSSQGNEAFF.

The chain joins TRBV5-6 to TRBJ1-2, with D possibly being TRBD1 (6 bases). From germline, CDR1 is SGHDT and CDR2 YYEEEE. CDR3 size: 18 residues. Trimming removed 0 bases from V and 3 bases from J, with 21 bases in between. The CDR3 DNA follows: TGTGCCAGCAGCTTGGCCATATTCACAGGGATTAGCGACTATGGCTACACCTTC. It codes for CASSLAIFTGISDYGYTF.

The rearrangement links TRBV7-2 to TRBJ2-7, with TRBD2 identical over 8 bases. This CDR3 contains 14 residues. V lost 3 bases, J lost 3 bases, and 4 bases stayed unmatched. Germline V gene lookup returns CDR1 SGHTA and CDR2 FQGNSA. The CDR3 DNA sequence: TGTGCCAGCAGCTTCGGGACTAGGGTCTACGAGCAGTACTTC. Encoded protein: CASSFGTRVYEQYF.

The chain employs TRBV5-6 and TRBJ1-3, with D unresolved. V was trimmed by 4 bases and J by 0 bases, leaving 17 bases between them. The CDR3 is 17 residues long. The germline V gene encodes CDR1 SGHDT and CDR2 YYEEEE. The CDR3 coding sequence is TGTGCCAGCAGCCCGCCGGCGGATTCAAGCTCTGGAAACACCATATATTTT. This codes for CASSPPADSSSGNTIYF.

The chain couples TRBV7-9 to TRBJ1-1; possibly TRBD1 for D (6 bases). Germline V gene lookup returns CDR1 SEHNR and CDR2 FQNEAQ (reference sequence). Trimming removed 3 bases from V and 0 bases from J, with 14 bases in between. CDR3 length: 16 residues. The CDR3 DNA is TGTGCCAGCAGCTTTTTGTTGGACAGCATGAACACTGAAGCTTTCTTT. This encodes CASSFLLDSMNTEAFF.

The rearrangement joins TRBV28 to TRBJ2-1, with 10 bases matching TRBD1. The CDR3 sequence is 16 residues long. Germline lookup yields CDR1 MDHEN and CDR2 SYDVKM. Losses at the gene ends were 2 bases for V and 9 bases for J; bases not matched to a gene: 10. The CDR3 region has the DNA TGTGCCAGCAGTTTAGTAGGGACAGGGGCTCGGGGTGAGCAGTTCTTC. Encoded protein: CASSLVGTGARGEQFF. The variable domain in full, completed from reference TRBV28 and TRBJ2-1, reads DVKVTQSSRYLVKRTGEKVFLECVQDMDHENMFWYRQDPGLGLRLIYFSYDVKMKEKGDIPEGYSVSREKKERFSLILESASTNQTSMYLCASSLVGTGARGEQFFGPGTRLTVL.

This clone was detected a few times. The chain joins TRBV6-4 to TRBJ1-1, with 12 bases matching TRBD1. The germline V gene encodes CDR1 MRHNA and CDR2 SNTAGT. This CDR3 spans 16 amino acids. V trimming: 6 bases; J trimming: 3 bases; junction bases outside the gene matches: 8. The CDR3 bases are TGTGCCAGCAGCCCCGGGACAGGGGGCGCTTACACTGAAGCTTTCTTT. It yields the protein CASSPGTGGAYTEAFF.

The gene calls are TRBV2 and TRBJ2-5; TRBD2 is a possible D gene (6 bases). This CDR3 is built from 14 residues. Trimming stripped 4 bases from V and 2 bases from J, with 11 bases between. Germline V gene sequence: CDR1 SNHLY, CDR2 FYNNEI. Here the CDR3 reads CASSADYSQETQYF. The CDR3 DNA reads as TGTGCCAGCAGTGCGGACTATTCACAAGAGACCCAGTACTTC.

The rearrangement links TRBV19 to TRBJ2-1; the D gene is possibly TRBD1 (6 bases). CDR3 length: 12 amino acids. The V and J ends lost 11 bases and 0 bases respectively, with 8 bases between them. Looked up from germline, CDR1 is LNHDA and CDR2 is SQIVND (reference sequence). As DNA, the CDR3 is TGTGCCGCACAGGGCTCCTACAATGAGCAGTTCTTC. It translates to CAAQGSYNEQFF.

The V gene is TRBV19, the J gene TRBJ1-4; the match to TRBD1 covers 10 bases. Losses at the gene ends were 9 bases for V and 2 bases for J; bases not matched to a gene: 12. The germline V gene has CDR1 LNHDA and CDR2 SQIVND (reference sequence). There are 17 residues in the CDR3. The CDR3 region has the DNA TGTGCCAGCAAAAGAAGACAGGGGGCGAGCACTAATGAAAAACTGTTTTTT. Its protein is CASKRRQGASTNEKLFF.

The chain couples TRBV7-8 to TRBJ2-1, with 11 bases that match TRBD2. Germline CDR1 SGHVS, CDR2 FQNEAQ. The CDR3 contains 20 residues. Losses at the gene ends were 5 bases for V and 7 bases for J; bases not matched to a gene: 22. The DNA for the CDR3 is TGTGCCAGCAGCGGACGGACAGGGGCCTGGGGACTAGCGGAAAGAAATGAGCAGTTCTTC. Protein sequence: CASSGRTGAWGLAERNEQFF.

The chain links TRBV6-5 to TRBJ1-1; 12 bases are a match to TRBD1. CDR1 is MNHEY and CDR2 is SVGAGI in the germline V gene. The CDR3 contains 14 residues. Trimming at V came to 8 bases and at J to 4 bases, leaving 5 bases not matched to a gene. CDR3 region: CASWDRGLATEAFF. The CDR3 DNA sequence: TGTGCCAGCTGGGACAGGGGGCTGGCCACTGAAGCTTTCTTT.

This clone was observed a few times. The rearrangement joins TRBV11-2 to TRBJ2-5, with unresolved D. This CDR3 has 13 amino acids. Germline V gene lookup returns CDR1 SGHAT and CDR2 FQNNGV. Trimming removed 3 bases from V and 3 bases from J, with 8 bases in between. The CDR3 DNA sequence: TGTGCCAGCAGCTTTCGCCAGGAAGAGACCCAGTACTTC. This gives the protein CASSFRQEETQYF. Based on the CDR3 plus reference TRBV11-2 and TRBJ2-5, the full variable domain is EAGVAQSPRYKIIEKRQSVAFWCNPISGHATLYWYQQILGQGPKLLIQFQNNGVVDDSQLPKDRFSAERLKGVDSTLKIQPAKLEDSAVYLCASSFRQEETQYFGPGTRLLVL.

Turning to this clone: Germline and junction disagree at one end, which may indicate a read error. The CDR3 nucleotides read TGTGCCAGCTGTGACGATTTTGGGGTAGCGGGGGGTTATACCGGGGAGCTGTTTTTT. Encoded protein: CASCDDFGVAGGYTGELFF. The chain joins TRBV6-1 to TRBJ2-2; 10 nucleotides match TRBD2. The CDR3 has 19 amino acids. The germline gives CDR1 MNHNS, CDR2 SASEGT.

The CDR3 coding sequence is TGCGCCAGCAGCTTGGCGGGTCCACGTTATAATTCACCCCTCCACTTT. Translated, it gives CASSLAGPRYNSPLHF. This chain joins TRBV5-1 and TRBJ1-6, with D unclear. The germline gives CDR1 SGHRS, CDR2 YFSETQ. Trimming removed 0 bases at V and 4 bases at J, with 11 bases between. This CDR3 has 16 amino acids.

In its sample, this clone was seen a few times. CDR3 residues: CASSSGTLWNDSLNTEAFF. The CDR3 nucleotides read TGTGCCAGCAGTTCCGGCACCCTCTGGAATGACAGCCTTAACACTGAAGCTTTCTTT. The chain recombines TRBV28 with TRBJ1-1; D may be TRBD1 (5 bases). CDR1 is MDHEN, CDR2 SYDVKM, per germline. Trimming removed 4 bases from V and 2 bases from J, with 26 bases in between. The CDR3 is made up of 19 amino acids. The complete variable domain, with remaining parts taken from reference TRBV28 and TRBJ1-1, reads DVKVTQSSRYLVKRTGEKVFLECVQDMDHENMFWYRQDPGLGLRLIYFSYDVKMKEKGDIPEGYSVSREKKERFSLILESASTNQTSMYLCASSSGTLWNDSLNTEAFFGQGTRLTVV.

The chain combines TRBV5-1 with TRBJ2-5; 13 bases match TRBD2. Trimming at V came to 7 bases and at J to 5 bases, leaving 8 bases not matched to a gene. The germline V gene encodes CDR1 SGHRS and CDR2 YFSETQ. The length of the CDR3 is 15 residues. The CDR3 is CASGLAGAKEETQYF. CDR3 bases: TGCGCCAGCGGACTAGCGGGGGCCAAAGAGGAGACCCAGTACTTC.

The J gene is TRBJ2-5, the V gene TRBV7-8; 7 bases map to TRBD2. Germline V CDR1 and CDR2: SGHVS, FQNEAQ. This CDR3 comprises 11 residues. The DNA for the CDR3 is TGTGCTTCGAGGGAGGGGGAGACCCAGTACTTC. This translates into CASREGETQYF.

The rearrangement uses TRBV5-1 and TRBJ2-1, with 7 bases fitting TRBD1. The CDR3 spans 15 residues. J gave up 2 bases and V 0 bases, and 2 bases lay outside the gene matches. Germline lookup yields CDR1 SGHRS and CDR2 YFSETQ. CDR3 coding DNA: TGCGCCAGCAGCTTGGTACAGGGGACCTACAATGAGCAGTTCTTC. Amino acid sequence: CASSLVQGTYNEQFF. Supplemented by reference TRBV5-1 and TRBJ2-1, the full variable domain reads KAGVTQTPRYLIKTRGQQVTLSCSPISGHRSVSWYQQTPGQGLQFLFEYFSETQRNKGNFPGRFSGRQFSNSRSEMNVSTLELGDSALYLCASSLVQGTYNEQFFGPGTRLTVL.

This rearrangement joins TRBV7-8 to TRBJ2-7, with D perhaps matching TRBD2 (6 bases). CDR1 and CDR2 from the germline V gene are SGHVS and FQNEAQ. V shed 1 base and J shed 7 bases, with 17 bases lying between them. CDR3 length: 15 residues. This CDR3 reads CASSLVIGSPLEQYF. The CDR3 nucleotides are TGTGCCAGCAGCTTAGTGATCGGGAGCCCTTTAGAGCAGTACTTC. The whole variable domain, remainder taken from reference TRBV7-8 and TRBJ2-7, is GAGVSQSPRYKVAKRGQDVALRCDPISGHVSLFWYQQALGQGPEFLTYFQNEAQLDKSGLPSDRFFAERPEGSVSTLKIQRTQQEDSAVYLCASSLVIGSPLEQYFGPGTRLTVT.

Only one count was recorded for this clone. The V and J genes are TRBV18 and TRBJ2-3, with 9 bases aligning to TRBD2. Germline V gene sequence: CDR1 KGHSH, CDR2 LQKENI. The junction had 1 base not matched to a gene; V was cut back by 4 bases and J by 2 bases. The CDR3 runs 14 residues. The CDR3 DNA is TGTGCCAGCTCACGGACTAGCGCCACAGATACGCAGTATTTT. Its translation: CASSRTSATDTQYF.

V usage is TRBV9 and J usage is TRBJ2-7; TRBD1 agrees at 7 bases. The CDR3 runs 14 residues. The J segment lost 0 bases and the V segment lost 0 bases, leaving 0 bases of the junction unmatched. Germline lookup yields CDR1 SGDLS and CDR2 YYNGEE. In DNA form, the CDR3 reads TGTGCCAGCAGCGTAGGGGACAGCTCCTACGAGCAGTACTTC. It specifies CASSVGDSSYEQYF. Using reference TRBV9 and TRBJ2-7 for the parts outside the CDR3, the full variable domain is DSGVTQTPKHLITATGQRVTLRCSPRSGDLSVYWYQQSLDQGLQFLIQYYNGEERAKGNILERFSAQQFPDLHSELNLSSLELGDSALYFCASSVGDSSYEQYFGPGTRLTVT.

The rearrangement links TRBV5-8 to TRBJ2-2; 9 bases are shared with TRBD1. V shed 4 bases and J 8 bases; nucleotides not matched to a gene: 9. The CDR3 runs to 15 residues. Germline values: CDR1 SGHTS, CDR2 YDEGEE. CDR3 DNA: TGTGCCAGCAGCCCTCGGACAGGGGCCCCTGGGGAGCTGTTTTTT. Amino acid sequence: CASSPRTGAPGELFF.

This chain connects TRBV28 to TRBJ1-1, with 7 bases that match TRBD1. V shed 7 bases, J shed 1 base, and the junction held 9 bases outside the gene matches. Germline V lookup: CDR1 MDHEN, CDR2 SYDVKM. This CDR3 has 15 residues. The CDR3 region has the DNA TGTGCCAGCAAAAAGACAGGGAAACCGAACACTGAAGCTTTCTTT. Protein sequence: CASKKTGKPNTEAFF.